A selection of T cell receptor beta chains follows, all from one sample in a study of blood T cell repertoires in COVID-19. The assay was immunoSEQ multiplex PCR, and TCRdb's table has in-frame clones only and misses some. The sample consists of around 190,000 clones, under 85% of them appearing once. Sequenced input: peripheral blood. The receptors here all came from a woman aged 70 to 79 with COVID-19, enrolled during active disease. Each CDR3 is given with its conserved first and last residue. Fields, in order: J gene, clone size, D gene, V gene, CDR3 protein, CDR3 DNA. D genes are given only for firm matches. Only part of the rows carry a size: once, few, many, or a class if the clone is expanded.

>TRBJ2-7|.|TRBD2|TRBV7-8
CASSPSSGREGEQYF
TGTGCCAGCAGCCCATCTAGCGGGAGGGAGGGTGAGCAGTACTTC
>TRBJ1-3|.|.|TRBV19
CASGARNTIYF
TGTGCCAGTGGAGCTCGAAACACCATATATTTT
>TRBJ2-2|.|TRBD1|TRBV5-1
CASSFGAGGTGELFF
TGCGCCAGCAGCTTTGGGGCAGGGGGTACCGGGGAGCTGTTTTTT
>TRBJ2-7|.|TRBD2|TRBV4-1
CASSQDIGTSGFYEQYF
TGCGCCAGCAGCCAAGATATCGGGACTAGCGGGTTCTACGAGCAGTACTTC
>TRBJ2-7|few|TRBD2|TRBV6-5
CASTQTKRENEQYF
TGTGCCAGCACCCAAACCAAGCGGGAGAACGAGCAGTACTTC
>TRBJ1-5|.|.|TRBV27
CASSPDYSNQPQHF
TGTGCCAGCAGTCCAGACTATAGCAATCAGCCCCAGCATTTT
>TRBJ2-2|.|.|TRBV5-8
CASARGLMFTGELFF
TGTGCCAGCGCCAGAGGGCTAATGTTCACCGGGGAGCTGTTTTTT
>TRBJ2-1|.|.|TRBV6-5
CASSQTGIPYNEQFF
TGTGCCAGCAGCCAAACCGGGATTCCCTACAATGAGCAGTTCTTC
>TRBJ2-5|.|TRBD2|TRBV3-1/TRBV3-2
CASSGGGETQYF
TGTGCCAGCAGCGGGGGAGGGGAGACCCAGTACTTC
>TRBJ1-1|.|.|TRBV7-8
CASSHGGGGARYAEAFF
TGTGCCAGCAGCCATGGGGGTGGGGGCGCGAGGTATGCTGAAGCTTTCTTT
>TRBJ2-5|.|.|TRBV28
CASSVGVRETQYF
TGTGCCAGCAGTGTAGGGGTGAGAGAGACCCAGTACTTC
>TRBJ1-2|.|TRBD1|TRBV5-4
CASSPGGTGGDYGYTF
TGTGCCAGCAGCCCTGGCGGGACAGGGGGTGACTATGGCTACACCTTC
>TRBJ2-2|.|.|TRBV7-9
CASSVFAEAGELFF
TGTGCCAGCAGCGTCTTTGCGGAGGCCGGGGAGCTGTTTTTT
>TRBJ2-2|.|TRBD2|TRBV9
CASSVALASGRAKGTGELFF
TGTGCCAGCAGCGTAGCCCTGGCTAGCGGGAGGGCTAAGGGGACCGGGGAGCTGTTTTTT
>TRBJ2-2|.|.|TRBV5-4
CASSLIRGSTGELFF
TGTGCCAGCAGCTTGATTCGGGGGAGTACCGGGGAGCTGTTTTTT
>TRBJ1-4|.|.|TRBV5-1
CASSLTGITNEKLFF
TGCGCCAGCAGCTTGACGGGGATTACTAATGAAAAACTGTTTTTT
>TRBJ2-7|once|TRBD2|TRBV6-5
CASNPGGVTGEQYF
TGTGCCAGCAACCCGGGGGGGGTTACGGGCGAGCAGTACTTC
>TRBJ1-2|once|.|TRBV30
CAWTPSHGYTF
TGTGCCTGGACTCCTTCCCATGGCTACACCTTC
>TRBJ1-5|.|TRBD1|TRBV28
CASSLGQGFRQPQHF
TGTGCCAGCAGTTTGGGACAGGGTTTTAGACAGCCCCAGCATTTT
>TRBJ1-1|once|.|TRBV7-8
CASRLRQENTEAFF
TGTGCCAGCAGGCTTAGACAGGAGAACACTGAAGCTTTCTTT
>TRBJ1-4|.|.|TRBV28
CASSSPQGSGHEKLFF
TGTGCCAGCAGTTCTCCCCAGGGTTCAGGGCATGAAAAACTGTTTTTT
>TRBJ2-2|.|TRBD2|TRBV7-3
CASSLDGRASGELFF
TGTGCCAGCAGCCTCGACGGGAGGGCAAGCGGGGAGCTGTTTTTT
>TRBJ1-5|.|TRBD1|TRBV6-6
CASSPRDRGPGGNQPQHF
TGTGCCAGCAGTCCCCGGGACAGGGGGCCTGGTGGCAATCAGCCCCAGCATTTT
>TRBJ2-7|.|TRBD2|TRBV28
CASSLGSGGVAYEQYF
TGTGCCAGCAGTTTGGGGTCGGGAGGGGTAGCCTACGAGCAGTACTTC
>TRBJ1-6|.|.|TRBV5-1
CASSFEGAYNSPLHF
TGCGCCAGCAGCTTTGAGGGCGCTTATAATTCACCCCTCCACTTT
>TRBJ2-6|.|TRBD1|TRBV5-1
CASSLAADRGRRANVLTF
TGCGCCAGCAGCTTGGCCGCGGACAGGGGGCGGAGGGCCAACGTCCTGACTTTC
>TRBJ1-5|.|TRBD1|TRBV5-1
CASSRTGDQPQHF
TGCGCCAGCAGCCGCACAGGGGATCAGCCCCAGCATTTT
>TRBJ1-1|.|TRBD1|TRBV2
CASRLEQGRNTEAFF
TGTGCCAGCAGATTAGAACAGGGGAGGAACACTGAAGCTTTCTTT
>TRBJ2-3|.|.|TRBV10-1
CASSQGGQGKDTQYF
TGCGCCAGTTCTCAAGGGGGACAAGGAAAAGATACGCAGTATTTT
>TRBJ1-2|.|TRBD1|TRBV19
CASSIPQGQPGGYTF
TGTGCCAGTAGTATACCGCAGGGACAGCCTGGGGGCTACACCTTC
>TRBJ2-7|.|.|TRBV6-1
CASSEYSARDEQYF
TGTGCCAGCAGTGAATATAGTGCTCGGGACGAGCAGTACTTC
>TRBJ2-2|.|TRBD2|TRBV19
CASSIVAGVVTGELFF
TGTGCCAGTAGTATAGTAGCGGGAGTAGTAACCGGGGAGCTGTTTTTT
>TRBJ2-1|.|TRBD1|TRBV5-1
CASSLEGANYNEQFF
TGCGCCAGCAGCTTGGAGGGGGCAAACTACAATGAGCAGTTCTTC
>TRBJ2-2|.|TRBD2|TRBV27
CASSPGLAGRDTGELFF
TGTGCCAGCTCCCCGGGACTAGCGGGCAGGGACACCGGGGAGCTGTTTTTT
>TRBJ2-2|.|TRBD2|TRBV3-1/TRBV3-2
CASSQPAEMGLAGVTGELFF
TGTGCCAGCAGCCAACCGGCCGAGATGGGACTAGCGGGAGTCACCGGGGAGCTGTTTTTT